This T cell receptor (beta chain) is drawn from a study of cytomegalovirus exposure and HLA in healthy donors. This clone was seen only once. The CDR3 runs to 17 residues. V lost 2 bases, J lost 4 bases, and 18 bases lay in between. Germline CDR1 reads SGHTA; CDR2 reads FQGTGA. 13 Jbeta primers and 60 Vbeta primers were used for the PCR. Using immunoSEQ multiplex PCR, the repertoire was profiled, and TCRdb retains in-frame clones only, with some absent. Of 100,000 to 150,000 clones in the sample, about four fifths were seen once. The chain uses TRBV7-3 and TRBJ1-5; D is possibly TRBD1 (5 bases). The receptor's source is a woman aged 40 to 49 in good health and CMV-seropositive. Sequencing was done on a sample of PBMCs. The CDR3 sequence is CASSLLPGGYGNQPQHF. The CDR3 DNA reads TGTGCCAGCAGCTTATTGCCCGGGGGGTACGGGAATCAGCCCCAGCATTTT.